The rows below give T cell receptor beta chains drawn from one sample of a study of T-cell memory formation after mild COVID-19. TCRdb called the 5' RACE reads again in MiXCR, with one record for every CDR3 protein. In the table there are over 70,000 distinct CDR3 sequences, about 13% of which are singletons. Sequences were obtained from PBMCs or a T cell subset sorted from them (not recorded which). The source of these receptors is an adult woman who had mild COVID-19 (a few samples of this study predate the infection). Cell type and time point are not known. CDR3s include the opening cysteine and the closing phenylalanine or tryptophan. A D gene is named only where the DNA matches it firmly. Only some rows state a clone size, as once, few, many or a class for expanded clones.

>TRBJ2-1|.|TRBV5-1|.
CASSFRDEYYNEQFF
TGCGCCAGCAGCTTCCGGGACGAGTACTACAATGAGCAGTTCTTC
>TRBJ2-1|.|TRBV5-1|.
CASSRGYEQFF
TGCGCCAGCAGCCGGGGTTATGAGCAGTTCTTC
>TRBJ1-2|.|TRBV4-3|.
CASSQDWGANGYTF
TGCGCCAGCAGCCAAGATTGGGGGGCAAATGGCTACACCTTC
>TRBJ2-3|.|TRBV6-2/TRBV6-3|.
CASGKSQADTQYF
TGTGCCAGCGGAAAAAGTCAAGCAGATACGCAGTATTTT
>TRBJ2-1|.|TRBV4-3|.
CASSLATTVYNEQFF
TGCGCCAGCAGCCTTGCCACGACAGTCTACAATGAGCAGTTCTTC
>TRBJ2-2|.|TRBV20-1|.
CSASPLGGAGELFF
TGCAGTGCTAGCCCCCTAGGGGGGGCCGGGGAGCTGTTTTTT
>TRBJ2-1|few|TRBV29-1|TRBD1
CSARDREGFRFTYNEQFF
TGCAGCGCCCGGGACAGGGAAGGTTTCAGGTTTACATACAATGAGCAGTTCTTC
>TRBJ2-7|many|TRBV20-1|.
CSARASISKHSSYF
TGCAGTGCTAGAGCGAGTATCAGCAAGCACAGCTCGTACTTC
>TRBJ2-1|.|TRBV24-1|.
CATSEGTSYNEQFF
TGTGCCACCAGTGAAGGAACCAGCTACAATGAGCAGTTCTTC
>TRBJ2-5|few|TRBV5-1|.
CASSLEQYQETQYF
TGCGCCAGCAGCTTGGAGCAGTACCAAGAGACCCAGTACTTC
>TRBJ2-7|few|TRBV7-6|.
CASSPAGYEQYF
TGTGCCAGCAGCCCCGCCGGCTACGAGCAGTACTTC
>TRBJ2-3|many|TRBV7-9|.
CASSLGGSQYF
TGTGCCAGCAGCTTAGGAGGCTCGCAGTATTTT
>TRBJ2-3|.|TRBV2|TRBD2
CASSEWASGGADTQYF
TGTGCCAGCAGTGAATGGGCTAGCGGGGGGGCAGATACGCAGTATTTT
>TRBJ2-1|many|TRBV7-3|.
CASSLVGVDEQFF
TGTGCCAGCAGCTTAGTAGGGGTTGATGAGCAGTTCTTC
>TRBJ2-6|few|TRBV9|.
CASSPPLWGAGANVLTF
TGTGCCAGCAGCCCCCCCTTATGGGGCGCTGGGGCCAACGTCCTGACTTTC
>TRBJ2-7|.|TRBV5-1|.
CASSLAGALFEQYF
TGCGCCAGCAGCTTGGCGGGGGCTTTATTCGAGCAGTACTTC
>TRBJ2-2|few|TRBV21-1|.
CASSRHSRVTLNTGELFF
TGTGCCAGCAGCAGACACAGCAGGGTGACCCTGAACACCGGGGAGCTGTTTTTT
>TRBJ2-1|.|TRBV24-1|TRBD2
CATSERRLAEYNEQFF
TGTGCCACCAGTGAGCGCCGACTAGCGGAATACAATGAGCAGTTCTTC
>TRBJ2-1|many|TRBV7-6|TRBD1
CASSLQGFNEQFF
TGTGCCAGCAGCCTACAGGGGTTCAATGAGCAGTTCTTC
>TRBJ2-3|.|TRBV7-2|TRBD2
CASSLVRGSGGAADTQYF
TGTGCCAGCAGCTTAGTCCGCGGGAGCGGGGGGGCCGCAGATACGCAGTATTTT
>TRBJ2-1|few|TRBV5-5|TRBD1
CASSFAGTGEYNEQFF
TGTGCCAGCAGCTTTGCCGGGACAGGAGAATACAATGAGCAGTTCTTC
>TRBJ2-2|few|TRBV29-1|.
CSVEVLGSTGELFF
TGCAGCGTTGAAGTATTAGGGTCGACCGGGGAGCTGTTTTTT
>TRBJ2-7|few|TRBV6-6|.
CASGGRYEQYF
TGTGCCAGCGGCGGACGCTACGAGCAGTACTTC
>TRBJ2-1|.|TRBV7-9|.
CASSVTEHFDEQFF
TGTGCCAGCAGCGTCACGGAGCATTTCGATGAGCAGTTCTTC
>TRBJ1-6|.|TRBV7-2|.
CASSLAGRWSVDSPLHF
TGTGCCAGCAGCTTAGCCGGGCGGTGGTCGGTGGATTCACCCCTCCACTTT
>TRBJ2-3|many|TRBV4-3|.
CASSQNDLRGPDTQYF
TGCGCCAGCAGCCAAAACGATCTCCGGGGCCCAGATACGCAGTATTTT
>TRBJ2-4|few|TRBV4-3|.
CASSQGPGSIQYF
TGCGCCAGCAGCCAAGGGCCAGGGAGCATTCAGTACTTC
>TRBJ2-1|.|TRBV20-1|TRBD2
CSAEGLPGGKLF
TGCAGTGCAGAAGGCTTACCCGGGGGGAAGCTCTTC
>TRBJ2-2|few|TRBV6-6|.
CASSPVLLMNTGELFF
TGTGCCAGCAGCCCGGTACTACTCATGAACACCGGGGAGCTGTTTTTT
>TRBJ1-6|few|TRBV6-6|.
CASSYSINEDKNSPLHF
TGTGCCAGCAGTTACTCCATTAATGAGGATAAAAATTCACCCCTCCACTTT
>TRBJ2-3|.|TRBV19|.
CASSIDLGEAGLLDYTDTQYF
TGTGCCAGTAGTATAGACCTCGGGGAGGCAGGGCTACTCGATTACACAGATACGCAGTATTTT
>TRBJ2-1|few|TRBV12-3/TRBV12-4|.
CASSLGGINEQFF
TGTGCCAGCAGTTTAGGGGGGATAAATGAGCAGTTCTTC
>TRBJ1-4|.|TRBV7-9|.
CASSLAITSGEKLFF
TGTGCCAGCAGCTTAGCGATAACGTCGGGTGAAAAACTGTTTTTT
>TRBJ2-5|.|TRBV18|TRBD2
CASSPGLAGDSETQYF
TGTGCCAGCTCTCCCGGACTAGCGGGGGATTCAGAGACCCAGTACTTC
>TRBJ1-2|.|TRBV29-1|TRBD1
CSFRDRGSNYGYTF
TGCAGTTTCCGGGACAGGGGTTCTAACTATGGCTACACCTTC
>TRBJ1-1|few|TRBV29-1|.
CSSPGDNLEAFF
TGCAGCTCCCCGGGGGACAACCTGGAAGCTTTCTTT
>TRBJ2-3|many|TRBV7-3|TRBD2
CASSFSAGGVDTQYF
TGTGCCAGCAGCTTTTCAGCGGGAGGTGTAGATACGCAGTATTTT
>TRBJ2-1|few|TRBV4-2|TRBD2
CASSQDRASGLSYNEQFF
TGTGCCAGCAGCCAAGATCGGGCTAGCGGTTTATCCTACAATGAGCAGTTCTTC
>TRBJ1-6|.|TRBV20-1|.
CSARVSLRGKENSPLHF
TGCAGTGCTAGGGTTTCGTTGCGCGGCAAGGAAAATTCACCCCTCCACTTT
>TRBJ2-1|few|TRBV6-6|TRBD2
CASSYGWREVSYNEQFF
TGTGCCAGCAGTTACGGGTGGCGGGAGGTGTCCTACAATGAGCAGTTCTTC